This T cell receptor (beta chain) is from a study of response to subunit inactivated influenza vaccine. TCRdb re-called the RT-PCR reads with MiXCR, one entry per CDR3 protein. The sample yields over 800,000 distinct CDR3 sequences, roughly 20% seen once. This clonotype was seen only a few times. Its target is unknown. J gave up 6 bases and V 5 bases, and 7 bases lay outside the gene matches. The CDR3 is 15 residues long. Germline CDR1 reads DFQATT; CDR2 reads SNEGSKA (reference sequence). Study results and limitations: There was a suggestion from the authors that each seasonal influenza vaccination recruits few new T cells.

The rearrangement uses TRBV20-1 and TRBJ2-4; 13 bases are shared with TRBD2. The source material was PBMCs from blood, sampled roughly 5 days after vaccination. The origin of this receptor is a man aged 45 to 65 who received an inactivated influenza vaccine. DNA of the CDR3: TGCAGTGCTGTAGGACTAGCGGGAGCCGGAAACATTCAGTACTTC. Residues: CSAVGLAGAGNIQYF.